This TCR beta chain was found in a study of CD8+ T cells in alopecia areata. Turning to the study itself: Treated patients received oral tofacitinib, 5 to 10 mg twice daily.

On this clone: Its cognate antigen is unknown.

Study findings and constraints: Patients shared TCRs less clearly than mice did, possibly owing to HLA.

The CDR3 contains 15 residues. Germline trimming cut 0 bases from V and 1 base from J; bases unmatched to any gene: 1. CDR1 is MNHEY and CDR2 is SVGAGI in the germline V gene. The treatment: oral pan-JAK inhibitor, 5-10 mg twice daily. Individuals with alopecia areata gave both lesional scalp punch biopsies and peripheral blood for collection. Extracted RNA was reverse transcribed into cDNA, the sequencing template. Data came from immunoSEQ multiplex PCR; TCRdb stores just in-frame clones and leaves some out. The sample lists approximately 140,000 clones; 75% to 85% were seen once. The sequence derives from a human donor with alopecia areata. The gene calls are TRBV6-5 and TRBJ2-7; TRBD1 matches 9 bases. The sequencing used CD8+ T cells sorted from blood, collected at week 4, from a patient treated with tofacitinib. DNA for the CDR3: TGTGCCAGCAGTTACTCGACAGGGGGGTCCTACGAGCAGTACTTC. Protein product: CASSYSTGGSYEQYF.